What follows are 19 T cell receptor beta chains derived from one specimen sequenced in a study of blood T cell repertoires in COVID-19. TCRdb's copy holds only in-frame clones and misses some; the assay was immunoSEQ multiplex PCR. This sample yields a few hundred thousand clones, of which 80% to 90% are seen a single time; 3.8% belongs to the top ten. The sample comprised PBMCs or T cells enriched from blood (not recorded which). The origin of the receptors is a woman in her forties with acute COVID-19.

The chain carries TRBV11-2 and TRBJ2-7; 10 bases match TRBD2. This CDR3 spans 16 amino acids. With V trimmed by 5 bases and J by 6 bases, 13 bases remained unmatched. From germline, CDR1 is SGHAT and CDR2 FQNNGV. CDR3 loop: CASSPGLAFGLGEQYF. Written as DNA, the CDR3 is TGTGCCAGCAGCCCGGGACTAGCGTTTGGTTTAGGCGAGCAGTACTTC.

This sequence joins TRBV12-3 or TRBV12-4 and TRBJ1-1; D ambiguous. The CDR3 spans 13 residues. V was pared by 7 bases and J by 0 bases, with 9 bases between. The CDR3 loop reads CASILQLNTEAFF. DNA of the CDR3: TGTGCCAGCATCCTACAGCTGAACACTGAAGCTTTCTTT.

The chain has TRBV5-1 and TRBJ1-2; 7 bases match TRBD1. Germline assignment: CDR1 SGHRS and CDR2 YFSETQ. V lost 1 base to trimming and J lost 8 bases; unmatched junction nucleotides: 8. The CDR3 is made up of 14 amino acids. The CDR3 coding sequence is TGCGCCAGCAGCTTGAAAGGACAGGCTAACGGCTACACCTTC. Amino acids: CASSLKGQANGYTF.

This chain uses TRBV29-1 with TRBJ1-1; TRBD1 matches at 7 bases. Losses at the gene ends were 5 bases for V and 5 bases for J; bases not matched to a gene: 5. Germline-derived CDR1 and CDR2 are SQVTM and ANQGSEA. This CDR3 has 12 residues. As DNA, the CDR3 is TGCAGCGTTAAACAGGGGATGACTGAAGCTTTCTTT. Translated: CSVKQGMTEAFF.

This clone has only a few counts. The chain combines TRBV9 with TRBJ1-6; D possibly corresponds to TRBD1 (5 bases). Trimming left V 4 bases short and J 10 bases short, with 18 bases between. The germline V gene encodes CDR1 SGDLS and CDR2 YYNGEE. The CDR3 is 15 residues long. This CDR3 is CASSPRDSLWSPLHF. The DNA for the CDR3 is TGTGCCAGCAGCCCCCGGGACTCGTTATGGTCACCCCTCCACTTT. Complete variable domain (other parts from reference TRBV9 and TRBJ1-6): DSGVTQTPKHLITATGQRVTLRCSPRSGDLSVYWYQQSLDQGLQFLIQYYNGEERAKGNILERFSAQQFPDLHSELNLSSLELGDSALYFCASSPRDSLWSPLHFGNGTRLTVT.

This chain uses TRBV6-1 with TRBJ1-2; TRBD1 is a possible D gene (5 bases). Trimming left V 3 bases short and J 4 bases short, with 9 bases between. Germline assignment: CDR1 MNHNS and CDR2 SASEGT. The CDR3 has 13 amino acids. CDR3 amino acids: CASSEGGSYGYTF. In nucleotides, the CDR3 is TGTGCCAGCAGTGAGGGGGGGAGCTATGGCTACACCTTC.

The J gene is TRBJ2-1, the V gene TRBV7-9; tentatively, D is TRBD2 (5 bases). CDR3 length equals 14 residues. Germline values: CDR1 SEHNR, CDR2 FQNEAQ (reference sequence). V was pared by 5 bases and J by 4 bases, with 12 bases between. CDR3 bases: TGTGCCAGCAGCCTCTCGGGATCGTACAATGAGCAGTTCTTC. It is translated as CASSLSGSYNEQFF.

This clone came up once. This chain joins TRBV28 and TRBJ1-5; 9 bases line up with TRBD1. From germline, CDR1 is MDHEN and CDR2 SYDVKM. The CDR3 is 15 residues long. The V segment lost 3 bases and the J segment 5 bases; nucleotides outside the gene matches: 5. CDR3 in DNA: TGTGCCAGCAGTTTGTGGGGACAGGGTTATCAGCCCCAGCATTTT. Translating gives CASSLWGQGYQPQHF.

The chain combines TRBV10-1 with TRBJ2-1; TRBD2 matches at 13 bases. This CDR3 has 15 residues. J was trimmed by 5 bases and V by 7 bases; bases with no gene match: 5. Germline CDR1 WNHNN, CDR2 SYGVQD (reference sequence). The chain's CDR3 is CASNGGLAGNNEQFF. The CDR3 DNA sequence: TGCGCCAGCAACGGGGGACTAGCGGGGAACAATGAGCAGTTCTTC.

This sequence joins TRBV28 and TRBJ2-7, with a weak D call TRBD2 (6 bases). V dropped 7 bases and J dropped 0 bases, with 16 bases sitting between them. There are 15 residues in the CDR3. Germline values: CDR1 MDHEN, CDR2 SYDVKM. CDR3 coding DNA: TGTGCCAGCACCCCGTCGGGGGACCCCTCCTACGAGCAGTACTTC. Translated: CASTPSGDPSYEQYF.

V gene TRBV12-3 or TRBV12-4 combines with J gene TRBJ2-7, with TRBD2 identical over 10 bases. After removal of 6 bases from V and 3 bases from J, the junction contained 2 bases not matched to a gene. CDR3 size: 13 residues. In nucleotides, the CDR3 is TGTGCCAGCAGAGGGACTAGCGACTACGAGCAGTACTTC. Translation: CASRGTSDYEQYF.

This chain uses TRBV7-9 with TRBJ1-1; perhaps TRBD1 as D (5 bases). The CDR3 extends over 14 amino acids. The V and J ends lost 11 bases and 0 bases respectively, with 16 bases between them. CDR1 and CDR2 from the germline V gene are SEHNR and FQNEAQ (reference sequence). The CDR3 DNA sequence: TGTGCCGTAAGTCGGCCAGGGCTGAACACTGAAGCTTTCTTT. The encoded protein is CAVSRPGLNTEAFF.

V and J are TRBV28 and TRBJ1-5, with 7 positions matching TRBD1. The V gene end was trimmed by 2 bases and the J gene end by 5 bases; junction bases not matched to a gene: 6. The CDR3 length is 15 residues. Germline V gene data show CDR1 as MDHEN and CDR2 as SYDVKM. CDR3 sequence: CASSLPGTADQPQHF. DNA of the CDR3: TGTGCCAGCAGTTTACCCGGGACAGCGGATCAGCCCCAGCATTTT.

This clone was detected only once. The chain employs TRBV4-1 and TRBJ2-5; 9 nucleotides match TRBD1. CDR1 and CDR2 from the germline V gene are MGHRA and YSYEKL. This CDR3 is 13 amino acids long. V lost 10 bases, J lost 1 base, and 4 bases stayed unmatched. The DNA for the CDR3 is TGCGCCACCTCGGACAGGGGCCAAGAGACCCAGTACTTC. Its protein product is CATSDRGQETQYF.

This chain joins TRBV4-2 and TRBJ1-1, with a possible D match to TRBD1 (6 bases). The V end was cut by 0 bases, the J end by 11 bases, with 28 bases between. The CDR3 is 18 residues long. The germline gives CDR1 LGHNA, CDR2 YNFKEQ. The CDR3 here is CASSQEIGTRSSNLGAFF. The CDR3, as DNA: TGTGCCAGCAGCCAAGAGATTGGGACACGGTCTTCAAACTTAGGGGCTTTCTTT.

CDR3 sequence: CASSPTGSFTGELFF. As DNA, the CDR3 is TGTGCCAGCAGCCCCACGGGAAGCTTCACCGGGGAGCTGTTTTTT. The chain combines TRBV9 with TRBJ2-2; tentatively, D is TRBD2 (5 bases). The V gene's germline CDR1 is SGDLS and CDR2 YYNGEE. This CDR3 has 15 amino acids. V shed 4 bases and J shed 4 bases, with 14 bases lying between them.

The CDR3 nucleotides are TGTGCCAGCAGCCAAGATTCGTCCGGGACAGGGGTTGGAAACACCATATATTTT. Its translation is CASSQDSSGTGVGNTIYF. The rearrangement joins TRBV3-1 (or the pseudogene TRBV3-2) to TRBJ1-3; 10 positions match TRBD1. After removal of 0 bases from V and 3 bases from J, the junction contained 8 bases not matched to a gene. The length of the CDR3 is 18 residues. Germline assignment: CDR1 LGHDT and CDR2 YNNKEL (reference sequence).

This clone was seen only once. In DNA, the CDR3 is TGTGCCAGTACTAGGGGATACGCAGATACGCAGTATTTT. Protein sequence: CASTRGYADTQYF. The V and J genes are TRBV19 and TRBJ2-3, with a possible D match to TRBD1 (5 bases). V lost 7 bases to trimming and J lost 4 bases, with 12 bases between them. The CDR3 covers 13 residues. Per germline, CDR1 LNHDA and CDR2 SQIVND (reference sequence).

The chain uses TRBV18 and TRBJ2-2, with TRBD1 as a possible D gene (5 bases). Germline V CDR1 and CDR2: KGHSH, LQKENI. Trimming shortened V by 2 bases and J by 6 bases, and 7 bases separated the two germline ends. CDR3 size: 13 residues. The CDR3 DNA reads TGTGCCAGCTCACCAGAAGGGGCCGGGGAGCTGTTTTTT. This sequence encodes CASSPEGAGELFF.